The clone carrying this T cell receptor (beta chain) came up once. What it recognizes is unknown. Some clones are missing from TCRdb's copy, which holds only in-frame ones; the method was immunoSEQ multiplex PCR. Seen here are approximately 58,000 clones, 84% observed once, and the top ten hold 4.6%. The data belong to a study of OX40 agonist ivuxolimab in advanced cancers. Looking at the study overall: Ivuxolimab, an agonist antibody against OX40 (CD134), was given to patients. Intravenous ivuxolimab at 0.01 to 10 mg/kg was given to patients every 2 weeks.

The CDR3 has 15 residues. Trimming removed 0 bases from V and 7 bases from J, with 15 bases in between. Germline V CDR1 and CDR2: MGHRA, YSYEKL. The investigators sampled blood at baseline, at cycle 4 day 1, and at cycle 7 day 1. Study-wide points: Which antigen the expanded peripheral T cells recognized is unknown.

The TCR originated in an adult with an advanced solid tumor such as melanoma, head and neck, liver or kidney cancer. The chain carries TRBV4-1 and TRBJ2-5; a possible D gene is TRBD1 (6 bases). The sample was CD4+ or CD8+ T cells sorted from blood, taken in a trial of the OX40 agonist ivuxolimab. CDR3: CASSQDRGGEGTQYF. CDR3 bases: TGCGCCAGCAGCCAAGATAGAGGGGGAGAAGGGACCCAGTACTTC.